Listed below are T cell receptor beta chains from one sample, sequenced in a study of regulatory T cells in long-lasting Graves disease. TCRdb re-called the multiplex PCR reads through MiXCR, storing one row per CDR3 protein. The sample lists hundreds of thousands of distinct CDR3 sequences; less than 20% were seen once. These records were also assigned to another study, of T cells in Graves' hyperthyroidism and ophthalmopathy.

Sequenced material: peripheral blood mononuclear cells (PBMCs), taken at new diagnosis, from a patient treated with antithyroid drugs. The receptors shown here come from a woman between 25 and 40 years old with Graves disease. The CDR3 runs from the conserved cysteine through the conserved F or W. D genes are given only for firm matches. Some rows have no size entry. The others give once, few or many, or a class for an expanded clone.

J gene,clone size,CDR3 length,V gene,D gene,CDR3 DNA,CDR3 protein
TRBJ2-5,-,16,TRBV20-1,TRBD1,TGCAGTGCTAGAGATCCTAACAGGGGACCCCAAGAGACCCAGTACTTC,CSARDPNRGPQETQYF
TRBJ1-1,few,12,TRBV19,TRBD1,TGTGCCAGTACGGCAGGGGGAACTGAAGCTTTCTTT,CASTAGGTEAFF
TRBJ2-7,-,12,TRBV7-2,-,TGTGCCAGCAGCCAACTAGGGGTCGAGCAGTACTTC,CASSQLGVEQYF
TRBJ2-3,many,12,TRBV12-3/TRBV12-4,-,TGTGCCAGCAGTTTGCCCCAGATAGGGCAGTATTTT,CASSLPQIGQYF
TRBJ1-4,many,11,TRBV2,-,TGTGCCAGCAGTCCTGTTGGACAACTGTTTTTT,CASSPVGQLFF
TRBJ2-7,many,15,TRBV28,TRBD1,TGTGCCAGCAGTTTGTTCGGACAGGGGTCCTACGAGCAGTACTTC,CASSLFGQGSYEQYF
TRBJ1-2,-,14,TRBV20-1,-,TGCAGTGCTGCTCCACCCAGGGCGGGCTATGGCTACACCTTC,CSAAPPRAGYGYTF
TRBJ1-5,many,14,TRBV20-1,-,TGCAGTGCTTTGACAGGCTATAGCAATCAGCCCCAGCATTTT,CSALTGYSNQPQHF
TRBJ2-1,many,16,TRBV7-2,TRBD2,TGTGCCAGCAGGAACGTAGCGGGAGACTTCTACAATGAGCAGTTCTTC,CASRNVAGDFYNEQFF
TRBJ2-3,few,14,TRBV6-1,-,TGTGCCAGCAGTGAAGCTCTCGGCACAGATACGCAGTATTTT,CASSEALGTDTQYF
TRBJ2-3,-,15,TRBV24-1,-,TGTGCCACCAGCGGGGGACCAGCGGGCCGGGATACGCAGTATTTT,CATSGGPAGRDTQYF
TRBJ1-4,once,14,TRBV7-9,-,TGTGCCAGCAGCTTAGGGAGGGAAGATGAAAAACTGTTTTTT,CASSLGREDEKLFF
TRBJ1-5,many,14,TRBV28,-,TGTGCCAGCAGTGAAGACCAGGTAGCTCAGCCCCAGCATTTT,CASSEDQVAQPQHF
TRBJ1-4,-,12,TRBV3-1,-,TGTGCCAGCCGATACGGGGTTGAAAAACTGTTTTTT,CASRYGVEKLFF
TRBJ2-5,-,17,TRBV20-1,TRBD2,TGCAGTGCTAGAGATCTAGGACTAGCGGGATCTCGAGAGACCCAGTACTTC,CSARDLGLAGSRETQYF
TRBJ2-7,many,13,TRBV10-3,TRBD1,TGTGCCATCGGGGAGGGACAGGGAGACGAGCAGTACTTC,CAIGEGQGDEQYF
TRBJ2-7,many,15,TRBV7-8,TRBD1,TGTGCCAGCAGCGGGACAGGGGGCCAGTACTACGAGCAGTACTTC,CASSGTGGQYYEQYF
TRBJ2-5,-,13,TRBV5-1,-,TGCGCCAGCAGCTTGTGGACAATTGCGACCCAGTACTTC,CASSLWTIATQYF
TRBJ1-5,many,13,TRBV28,-,TGTGCCAGCAGTACAGGTTCCTTCTCTCTTGAGCATTTT,CASSTGSFSLEHF
TRBJ1-1,-,16,TRBV12-3/TRBV12-4,TRBD1,TGTGCCAGCAGTTTAGAAGAGACAGGGGGTATCACTGAAGCTTTCTTT,CASSLEETGGITEAFF
TRBJ2-1,-,14,TRBV5-1,-,TGCGCCAGCAGCGCACCGGCTCAGCCGAATGAGCAGTTCTTC,CASSAPAQPNEQFF
TRBJ2-1,few,12,TRBV20-1,-,TGCAGTGCTAGCCAACGCTACAATGAGCAGTTCTTC,CSASQRYNEQFF
TRBJ1-2,-,15,TRBV9,TRBD1,TGTGCCAGCAGCGTTGCTCCGGGACAGAACTATGGCTACACCTTC,CASSVAPGQNYGYTF
TRBJ1-1,many,15,TRBV6-5,-,TGTGCCAGCAGCTACCGTGGGGGGCTGAACACTGAAGCTTTCTTT,CASSYRGGLNTEAFF
TRBJ2-5,-,16,TRBV4-1,-,TGCGCCAGCAGCCAAGAACCAGCCCTGACCCAAGAGACCCAGTACTTC,CASSQEPALTQETQYF
TRBJ2-4,-,16,TRBV3-1,-,TGTGCCAGCAGCCAAGAGGGGACCGTAGCCAAAAACATTCAGTACTTC,CASSQEGTVAKNIQYF
TRBJ1-1,many,15,TRBV3-1,-,TGTGCCAGCAGCCAAGATCTTCGGACATCCACTGAAGCTTTCTTT,CASSQDLRTSTEAFF
TRBJ1-4,-,16,TRBV5-1,-,TGCGCCAGCAGCCTTGGGACCAACGTGGGTAATGAAAAACTGTTTTTT,CASSLGTNVGNEKLFF
TRBJ1-5,-,19,TRBV30,-,TGTGCCTGGAGTGTACCCGGATGGGGAGGGAGTTGGCGCAATCAGCCCCAGCATTTT,CAWSVPGWGGSWRNQPQHF
TRBJ2-1,-,15,TRBV5-6,TRBD1,TGTGCCAGCACCGTAATGGACAGGCCCCTCAATGAGCAGTTCTTC,CASTVMDRPLNEQFF
TRBJ2-2,many,13,TRBV2,TRBD1,TGTGCCAGCAGTGGACAGGGGGCCGGGGAGCTGTTTTTT,CASSGQGAGELFF
TRBJ2-1,many,15,TRBV27,TRBD1,TGTGCCAGCAGCCGAGACAGGGATAGCATAAGCCGACAGTTCTTC,CASSRDRDSISRQFF
TRBJ2-7,few,16,TRBV6-1,TRBD2,TGTGCCAGCAGTGAAAATGCTAGCGGGAGAGTTTACGAGCAGTACTTC,CASSENASGRVYEQYF
TRBJ1-1,-,13,TRBV20-1,-,TGCAGTGCTAGAGAGCTGACAGGAACGAAAGCTTTCTTT,CSARELTGTKAFF
TRBJ1-4,-,14,TRBV5-1,-,TGCGCCAGCAGCTTGGTAGGGACTAATGAAAAACTGTTTTTT,CASSLVGTNEKLFF
TRBJ1-1,many,16,TRBV28,TRBD1,TGTGCCAGCAGGGGATCGGTGGGCAGGGGGGACACTGAAGCTTTCTTT,CASRGSVGRGDTEAFF
TRBJ2-5,few,15,TRBV5-1,TRBD2,TGCGCCAGCAGCTTCGGAGGACTAGCCGGAGAGACCCAGTACTTC,CASSFGGLAGETQYF
TRBJ1-1,many,15,TRBV19,-,TGTGCCAGTAGTGGTCCAGCGACAACGAACACTGAAGCTTTCTTT,CASSGPATTNTEAFF
TRBJ1-2,many,14,TRBV12-3/TRBV12-4,-,TGTGCCAGCAGTTTATCCGGGGCAGGCTATGGCTACACCTTC,CASSLSGAGYGYTF
TRBJ1-1,many,11,TRBV7-9,-,TGTGCCACCTTGATGGGCACTGAAGCTTTCTTT,CATLMGTEAFF
TRBJ2-3,many,15,TRBV29-1,-,TGCAGCGTTTGGGGTTTAGCGGAGATCACAGATACGCAGTATTTT,CSVWGLAEITDTQYF
TRBJ2-3,few,14,TRBV5-1,-,TGCGCCAGCAGCCTAGAGCGGGGCACAGATACGCAGTATTTT,CASSLERGTDTQYF